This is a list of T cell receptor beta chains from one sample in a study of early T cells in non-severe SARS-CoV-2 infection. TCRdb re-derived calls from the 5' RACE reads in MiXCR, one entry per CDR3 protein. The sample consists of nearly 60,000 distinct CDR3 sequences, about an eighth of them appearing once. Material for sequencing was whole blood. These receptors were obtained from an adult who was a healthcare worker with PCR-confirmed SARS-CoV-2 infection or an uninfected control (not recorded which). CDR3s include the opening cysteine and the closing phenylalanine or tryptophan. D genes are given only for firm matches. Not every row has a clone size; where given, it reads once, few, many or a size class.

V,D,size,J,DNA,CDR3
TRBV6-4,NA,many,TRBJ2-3,TGTGCCAGCAGTGACTCGAGGGCAGATACGCAGTATTTT,CASSDSRADTQYF
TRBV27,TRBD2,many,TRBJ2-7,TGTGCCAGCAGTTTCTTGGGACTAGCGAGCGAGCAGTACTTC,CASSFLGLASEQYF
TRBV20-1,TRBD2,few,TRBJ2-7,TGCAGTGCTTCCGGGACTAGCCTGACCGAGCAGTACTTC,CSASGTSLTEQYF
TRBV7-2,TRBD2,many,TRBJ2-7,TGTGCCAGCACCTCCATAACTCGGACTAGCGGGAGGGCCTACGAGCAGTACTTC,CASTSITRTSGRAYEQYF
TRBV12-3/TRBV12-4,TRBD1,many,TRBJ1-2,TGTGCCAGCACTCCCTCTGACAGGGGGCGAGGCTACACCTTC,CASTPSDRGRGYTF
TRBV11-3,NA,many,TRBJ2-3,TGTGCCAGCAGCCCATCGATGGCAGATACGCAGTATTTT,CASSPSMADTQYF
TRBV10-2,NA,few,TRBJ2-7,TGCGCCAGCAGGGCTCAGGGTAACTTGGGGCAGTACTTC,CASRAQGNLGQYF
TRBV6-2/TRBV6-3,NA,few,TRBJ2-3,TGTGCCAGCAAACCGGGACTGTACACAGATACGCAGTATTTT,CASKPGLYTDTQYF
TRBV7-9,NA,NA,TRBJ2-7,TGTGCCACCCAAAAGGGCGAGCAGTACTTC,CATQKGEQYF
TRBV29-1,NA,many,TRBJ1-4,TGCAGCGTCACTTTCGGTGAAAAACTGTTTTTT,CSVTFGEKLFF
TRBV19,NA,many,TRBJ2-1,TGTGCCAGTAGTACCATTAGCGGCTCCTCCTACAATGAGCAGTTCTTC,CASSTISGSSYNEQFF
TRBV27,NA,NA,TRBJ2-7,TGTGCCAGCAGTGCAGGGTCGGGCGGCTACGAGCAGTACTTC,CASSAGSGGYEQYF
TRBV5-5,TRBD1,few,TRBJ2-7,TGTGCCAGCAGCTTCCCGGGACAGGGGAGCTACGAGCAGTACTTC,CASSFPGQGSYEQYF
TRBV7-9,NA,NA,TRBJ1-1,TGTGCCAGCACCGAAACAGCAATGAACACTGAAGCTTTCTTT,CASTETAMNTEAFF
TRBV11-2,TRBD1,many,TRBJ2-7,TGTGCCAGCAGCTTATCGGGACAGGGGGTCTCAGGCGAGCAGTACTTC,CASSLSGQGVSGEQYF
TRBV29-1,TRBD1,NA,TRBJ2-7,TGCAGCGTGGAAAAGGACAGGGCCTCCTACGAGCAGTACTTC,CSVEKDRASYEQYF
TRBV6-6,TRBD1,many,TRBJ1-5,TGTGCCAGCAGTCTGCGACAGGGCAGCAATCAGCCCCAGCATTTT,CASSLRQGSNQPQHF
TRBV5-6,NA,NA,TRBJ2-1,TGTGCCAGCAGCCAACCCGGTGACACCTTCTACAATGAGCAGTTCTTC,CASSQPGDTFYNEQFF
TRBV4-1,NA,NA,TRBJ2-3,TGCGCCAGCAGTCAAAGGGGGGGCGGCCGCACAGATACGCAGTATTTT,CASSQRGGGRTDTQYF
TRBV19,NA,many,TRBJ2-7,TGTGCCAGTAACACGGACAGCTCACGCGAGCAGTACTTC,CASNTDSSREQYF
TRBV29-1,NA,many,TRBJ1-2,TGCAGCGTTGAAGGACAGGCAGTTAACTATGGCTACACCTTC,CSVEGQAVNYGYTF
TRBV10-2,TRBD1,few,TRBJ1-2,TGCGCCAGCACCCTTACCGGGACAGGTTCAACCTATGGCTACACCTTC,CASTLTGTGSTYGYTF
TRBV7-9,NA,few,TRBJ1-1,TGTGCCAGCAGCTCACGCGTGGACAGAATGAACACTGAAGCTTTCTTT,CASSSRVDRMNTEAFF